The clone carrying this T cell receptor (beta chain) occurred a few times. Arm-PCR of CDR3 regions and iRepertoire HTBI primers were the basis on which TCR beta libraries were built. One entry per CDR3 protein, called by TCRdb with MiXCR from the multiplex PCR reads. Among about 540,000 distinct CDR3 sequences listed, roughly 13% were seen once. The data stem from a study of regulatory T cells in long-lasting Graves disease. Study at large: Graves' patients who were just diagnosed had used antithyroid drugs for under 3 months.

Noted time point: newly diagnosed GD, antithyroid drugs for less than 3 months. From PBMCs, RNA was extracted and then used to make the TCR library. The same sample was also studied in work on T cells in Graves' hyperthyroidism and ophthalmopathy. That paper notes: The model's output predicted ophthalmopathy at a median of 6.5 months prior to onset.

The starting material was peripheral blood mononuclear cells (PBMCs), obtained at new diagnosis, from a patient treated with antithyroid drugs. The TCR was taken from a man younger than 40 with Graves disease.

CDR3 bases: TGCAGCGTAGCAAACAGGGGAGCCCAAGAGACCCAGTACTTC. Protein: CSVANRGAQETQYF. The J gene is TRBJ2-5, the V gene TRBV29-1; TRBD1 agrees at 7 bases. Germline V gene sequence: CDR1 SQVTM, CDR2 ANQGSEA. The CDR3 has 14 residues. Unmatched junction bases numbered 8, after V lost 6 bases and J lost 1 base.